Each of the 4 T cell receptor beta chains below was sequenced from the same sample in a study of cytomegalovirus exposure and HLA in healthy donors. Sequencing used immunoSEQ multiplex PCR; TCRdb keeps in-frame clones, though not all of them. The profile covers fewer than 120,000 clones, with approximately 89% appearing a single time and around 1.8% taken by the ten largest. What was sequenced was PBMCs. Receptors were obtained from a woman between 18 and 29 years old in good health and CMV-seronegative.

There are a few counts of this clone. This rearrangement joins TRBV9 to TRBJ1-1, with D maybe TRBD1 (5 bases). This CDR3 comprises 13 residues. V was trimmed by 3 bases and J by 0 bases, leaving 6 bases between them. The germline V gene has CDR1 SGDLS and CDR2 YYNGEE. The CDR3 DNA sequence: TGTGCCAGCAGCGCGACAGTGAACACTGAAGCTTTCTTT. Protein product: CASSATVNTEAFF.

This clone was counted a single time. The CDR3 nucleotides are TGTGCCAGCAGCGTAGTTGCTAGCGGGGTTAACAATGAGCAGTTCTTC. Translation: CASSVVASGVNNEQFF. J is TRBJ2-1 and V is TRBV9; 9 bases are shared with TRBD2. This CDR3 comprises 16 residues. The V gene's germline CDR1 is SGDLS and CDR2 YYNGEE. V lost 0 bases, J lost 5 bases, and 6 bases stayed unmatched. The variable domain in full, with the rest retrieved from reference TRBV9 and TRBJ2-1, is DSGVTQTPKHLITATGQRVTLRCSPRSGDLSVYWYQQSLDQGLQFLIQYYNGEERAKGNILERFSAQQFPDLHSELNLSSLELGDSALYFCASSVVASGVNNEQFFGPGTRLTVL.

This clone showed up just once. V usage is TRBV4-3 and J usage is TRBJ2-3; 8 nucleotides agree with TRBD2. Germline assignment: CDR1 LGHNA and CDR2 YSLEER. Trimming cost V 1 base and J 2 bases; bases outside gene matches: 8. This CDR3 is 17 amino acids long. CDR3 DNA: TGCGCCAGCAGCCAAGCTTTAGCGGGGAGTTACACAGATACGCAGTATTTT. It translates to CASSQALAGSYTDTQYF.

For this clone: In the same sample, other DNA sequences code for this CDR3. For the CDR3, the DNA is TGTGCCAGCAGCCCCGGGACAGGGGTCAATGAGCAGTTCTTC. Amino acids: CASSPGTGVNEQFF. The V and J genes are TRBV11-2 and TRBJ2-1; the match to TRBD1 covers 10 bases. Germline CDR1 reads SGHAT; CDR2 reads FQNNGV. The ends lost 5 bases at V and 6 bases at J; junction bases unmatched: 4. CDR3 size: 14 residues.